This T cell receptor beta chain was sequenced in a study of radiotherapy plus CTLA-4 blockade in lung cancer. About the research overall: Around 19% of enrolled patients responded objectively, and around 30% had disease control. Study-level points and caveats: TCR clones from tumors expanded in blood after radiotherapy plus ipilimumab. In blood, early T cell clone dynamics reportedly predicted response best, together with interferon-beta.

CDR1 is MNHEY, CDR2 SMNVEV, per germline (reference sequence). This CDR3 spans 15 amino acids. V was pared by 3 bases and J by 5 bases, with 5 bases of the junction left unmatched. The assay was immunoSEQ multiplex PCR, and TCRdb's table has in-frame clones only and misses some. Found here are roughly 77,000 clones, roughly 80% of them singletons; the top ten hold more than 7.5%. Notes on this clone: What it recognizes is unknown.

The source of this sequence is a human donor with non-small cell lung cancer whose response to radiotherapy plus ipilimumab could not be evaluated. The sequences come from peripheral blood, collected from a patient treated with radiotherapy plus ipilimumab. The rearrangement uses TRBV27 and TRBJ2-5; TRBD2 matches at 11 bases. The CDR3 sequence is CASSLVAGGLETQYF. The CDR3 nucleotides read TGTGCCAGCAGTTTGGTAGCGGGGGGGCTCGAGACCCAGTACTTC.